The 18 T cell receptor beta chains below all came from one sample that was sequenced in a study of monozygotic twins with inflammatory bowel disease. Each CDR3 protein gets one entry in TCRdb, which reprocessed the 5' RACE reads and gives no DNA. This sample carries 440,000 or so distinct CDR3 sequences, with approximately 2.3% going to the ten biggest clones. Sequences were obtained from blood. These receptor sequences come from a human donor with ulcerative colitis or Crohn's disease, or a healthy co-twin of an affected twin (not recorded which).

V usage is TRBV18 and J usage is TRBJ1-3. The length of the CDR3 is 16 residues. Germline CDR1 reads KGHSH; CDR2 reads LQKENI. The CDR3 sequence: CASSPRNTGSGNTIYF.

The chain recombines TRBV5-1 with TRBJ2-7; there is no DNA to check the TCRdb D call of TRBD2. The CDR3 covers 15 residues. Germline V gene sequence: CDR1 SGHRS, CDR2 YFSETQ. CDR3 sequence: CASSGGLLTHYEQYF.

CDR3 loop: CSAIVTSGGLQETQYF. The chain combines TRBV20-1 with TRBJ2-5; checking the TCRdb D call of TRBD2 is not possible without DNA. This CDR3 spans 16 amino acids. Germline assignment: CDR1 DFQATT and CDR2 SNEGSKA (reference sequence).

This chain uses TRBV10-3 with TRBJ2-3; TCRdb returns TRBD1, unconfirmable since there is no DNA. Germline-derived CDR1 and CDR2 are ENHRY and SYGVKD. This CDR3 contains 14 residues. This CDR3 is CAISAGGSTDTQYF.

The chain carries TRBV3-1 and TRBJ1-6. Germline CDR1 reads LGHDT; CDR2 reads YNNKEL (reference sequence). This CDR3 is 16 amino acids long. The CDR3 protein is CASSQAHGFASSPLHF.

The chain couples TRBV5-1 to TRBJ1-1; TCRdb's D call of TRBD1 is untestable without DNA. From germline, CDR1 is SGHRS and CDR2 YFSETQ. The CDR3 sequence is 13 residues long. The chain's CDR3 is CASSDHRGRRAFF.

CDR3 loop: CASSLKEPGASFGYTF. The chain has TRBV5-1 and TRBJ1-2; the D gene TCRdb calls, TRBD1, cannot be checked with no DNA. Germline lookup yields CDR1 SGHRS and CDR2 YFSETQ. The CDR3 has 16 residues.

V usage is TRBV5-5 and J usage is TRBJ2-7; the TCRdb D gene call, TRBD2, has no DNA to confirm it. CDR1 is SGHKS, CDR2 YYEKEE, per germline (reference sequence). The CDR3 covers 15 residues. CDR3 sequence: CASSSFWGRVGEQYF.

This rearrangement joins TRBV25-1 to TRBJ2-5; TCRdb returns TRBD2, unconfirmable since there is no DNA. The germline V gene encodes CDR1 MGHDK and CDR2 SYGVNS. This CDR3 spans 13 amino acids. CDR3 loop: CASSEGLQETQYF.

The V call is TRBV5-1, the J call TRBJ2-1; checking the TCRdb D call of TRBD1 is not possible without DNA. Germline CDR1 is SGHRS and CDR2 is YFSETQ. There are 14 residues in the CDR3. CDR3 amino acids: CASSFGQGLNEQFF. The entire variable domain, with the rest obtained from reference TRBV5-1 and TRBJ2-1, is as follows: KAGVTQTPRYLIKTRGQQVTLSCSPISGHRSVSWYQQTPGQGLQFLFEYFSETQRNKGNFPGRFSGRQFSNSRSEMNVSTLELGDSALYLCASSFGQGLNEQFFGPGTRLTVL.

The CDR3: CASSFASAFSGELFF. The V and J genes are TRBV7-9 and TRBJ2-2; TCRdb calls TRBD1, which cannot be checked without DNA. CDR1 is SEHNR, CDR2 FQNEAQ, per germline (reference sequence). This CDR3 contains 15 residues.

CDR3 in amino acids: CSVEGQVGNTIYF. This sequence joins TRBV29-1 and TRBJ1-3; TCRdb's D call of TRBD1 is untestable without DNA. The CDR3 totals 13 residues. Germline CDR1 reads SQVTM; CDR2 reads ANQGSEA.

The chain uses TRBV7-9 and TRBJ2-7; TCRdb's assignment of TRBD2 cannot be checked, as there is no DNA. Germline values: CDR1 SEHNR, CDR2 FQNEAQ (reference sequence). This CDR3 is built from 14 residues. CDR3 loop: CASSYGLATYEQYF.

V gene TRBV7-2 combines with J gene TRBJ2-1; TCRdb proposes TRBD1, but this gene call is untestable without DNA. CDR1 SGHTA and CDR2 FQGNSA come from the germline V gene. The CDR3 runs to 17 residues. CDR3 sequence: CASSLRPQGSSYNEQFF.

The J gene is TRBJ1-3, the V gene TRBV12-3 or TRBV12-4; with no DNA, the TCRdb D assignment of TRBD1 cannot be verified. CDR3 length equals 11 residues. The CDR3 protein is CASSSGDSGSF.

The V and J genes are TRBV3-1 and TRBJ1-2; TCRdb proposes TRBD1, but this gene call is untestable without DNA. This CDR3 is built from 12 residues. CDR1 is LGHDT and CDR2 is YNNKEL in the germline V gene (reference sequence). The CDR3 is CASREIGRGYTF.

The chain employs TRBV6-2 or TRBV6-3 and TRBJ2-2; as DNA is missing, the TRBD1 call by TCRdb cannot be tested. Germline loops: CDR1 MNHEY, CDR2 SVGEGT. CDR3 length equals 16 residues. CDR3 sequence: CASRPPRAGDTGELFF.

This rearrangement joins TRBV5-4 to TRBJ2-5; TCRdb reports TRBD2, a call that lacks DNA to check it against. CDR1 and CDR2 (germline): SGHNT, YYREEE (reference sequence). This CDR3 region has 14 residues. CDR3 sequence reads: CASSLRLVAETQYF.